A single sample gave rise to the 30 T cell receptor beta chains below, sequenced in a study of CXCR3-negative and CXCR3-positive naive CD8 T cells. 5' RACE that incorporated UMI labels was used to prepare the TRB cDNA libraries. TCRdb reanalyzed the 5' RACE reads and collapses them to one entry per CDR3 protein, without DNA. The sample yields 8,500 to 10,000 distinct CDR3 sequences, of which the top ten take up more than 2%. Sequencing was performed on naive CXCR3- CD8+ T cells from blood. Regarding subset: CD45RO-CCR7+CD27+CD95- naive CD8+ T cells lacking CXCR3 (TNR3-). The receptors shown here come from a human donor in good health. Some clones in this sample may be carry-over from other donors' samples.

By frequency, this clonotype registers medium-sized. The chain recombines TRBV29-1 with TRBJ1-1. There are 13 residues in the CDR3. Germline V lookup: CDR1 SQVTM, CDR2 ANQGSEA. CDR3 in amino acids: CSVALQGDTEAFF.

This chain uses TRBV5-1 with TRBJ2-3; TCRdb proposes TRBD1, but this gene call is untestable without DNA. CDR1 and CDR2 (germline): SGHRS, YFSETQ. The CDR3 covers 13 residues. CDR3 loop: CASSPGQGAEVYF.

The rearrangement uses TRBV6-2 or TRBV6-3 and TRBJ2-1; without DNA, the TCRdb call of TRBD2 cannot be checked. Looked up from germline, CDR1 is MNHEY and CDR2 is SVGEGT. CDR3 size: 14 residues. CDR3 region: CASSDLAGGYEQFF.

This clonotype ranks as medium-sized in terms of frequency. The chain has TRBV27 and TRBJ2-1; the D gene TCRdb calls, TRBD2, cannot be checked with no DNA. The germline V gene encodes CDR1 MNHEY and CDR2 SMNVEV (reference sequence). The CDR3 runs 14 residues. The CDR3 protein is CASSILAGGDEQFF.

Measured by frequency, this clonotype is medium-sized. The chain carries TRBV13 and TRBJ2-7; TCRdb proposes TRBD1, but this gene call is untestable without DNA. This CDR3 spans 14 amino acids. CDR1 and CDR2 (germline): PRHDT, FYEKMQ (reference sequence). The CDR3 region is CASSLGQGSWEQYF.

The rearrangement links TRBV28 to TRBJ1-6. Germline V lookup: CDR1 MDHEN, CDR2 SYDVKM. The CDR3 is 15 amino acids. CDR3 region: CASSFPTVRNSPLHF.

This clonotype is identified as medium-sized from frequency. This chain uses TRBV4-3 with TRBJ2-1; as DNA is missing, the TRBD2 call by TCRdb cannot be tested. This CDR3 has 15 residues. From germline, CDR1 is LGHNA and CDR2 YSLEER. The chain's CDR3 is CASSQLAGGYNEQFF.

The rearrangement links TRBV27 to TRBJ2-1. CDR1 and CDR2 from the germline V gene are MNHEY and SMNVEV (reference sequence). This CDR3 is built from 13 residues. The CDR3: CASSLSPDNEQFF.

According to its frequency, this clonotype is medium-sized. The chain employs TRBV20-1 and TRBJ2-4; TCRdb names TRBD1, which stays unverified in the absence of DNA. The CDR3 is 13 residues long. Germline V lookup: CDR1 DFQATT, CDR2 SNEGSKA (reference sequence). The CDR3 loop is CSAPLIRENIQYF.

This chain joins TRBV6-6 and TRBJ2-7; TCRdb reports TRBD2, a call that lacks DNA to check it against. The germline V gene encodes CDR1 MNHNY and CDR2 SVGAGI (reference sequence). This CDR3 has 16 residues. CDR3 protein: CASSYSRLPVEYEQYF.

The CDR3 loop is CSVNGLAVPEVQYF. The chain employs TRBV29-1 and TRBJ2-5; TCRdb proposes TRBD2, but this gene call is untestable without DNA. This CDR3 is built from 14 residues. The V gene's germline CDR1 is SQVTM and CDR2 ANQGSEA. The whole variable domain, filled in from reference TRBV29-1 and TRBJ2-5, reads SAVISQKPSRDICQRGTSLTIQCQVDSQVTMMFWYRQQPGQSLTLIATANQGSEATYESGFVIDKFPISRPNLTFSTLTVSNMSPEDSSIYLCSVNGLAVPEVQYFGPGTRLLVL.

The chain links TRBV4-2 to TRBJ2-1. This CDR3 comprises 14 residues. The germline V gene has CDR1 LGHNA and CDR2 YNFKEQ. This chain's CDR3 is CASSREGDWNEQFF.

This rearrangement joins TRBV29-1 to TRBJ2-7; TCRdb gives TRBD2 as the D gene, but with no DNA this cannot be confirmed. CDR1 and CDR2 (germline): SQVTM, ANQGSEA. This CDR3 has 13 amino acids. CDR3 residues: CSVEVAGGDEQYF.

The chain employs TRBV29-1 and TRBJ1-2; TCRdb proposes TRBD1, but this gene call is untestable without DNA. The CDR3 runs 11 residues. The germline CDR1 and CDR2 sequences are SQVTM and ANQGSEA. CDR3 amino acids: CSVRGNYGYTF.

The chain carries TRBV29-1 and TRBJ2-1; the TCRdb D gene call, TRBD2, has no DNA to confirm it. Germline V gene data show CDR1 as SQVTM and CDR2 as ANQGSEA. The CDR3 extends over 14 amino acids. This CDR3 is CSVEAGLKYNEQFF.

This clonotype is labeled medium-sized based on frequency. The chain joins TRBV28 to TRBJ1-6; TCRdb's D gene call, TRBD1, goes unchecked for lack of DNA. Germline lookup yields CDR1 MDHEN and CDR2 SYDVKM. The CDR3 extends over 16 amino acids. This CDR3 is CASSPLMGSLSSPLHF.

This clonotype is identified as medium-sized from frequency. This sequence joins TRBV28 and TRBJ2-4. Germline CDR1 MDHEN, CDR2 SYDVKM. The CDR3 has 15 amino acids. The CDR3 sequence: CASNEDTNGGNIQYF.

The chain carries TRBV29-1 and TRBJ2-2. This CDR3 spans 12 amino acids. The germline CDR1 and CDR2 sequences are SQVTM and ANQGSEA. The CDR3: CSVFANTGELFF.

This clonotype is medium-sized by frequency. The rearrangement joins TRBV7-9 to TRBJ2-1; TCRdb's D call of TRBD2 is untestable without DNA. Germline V gene data show CDR1 as SEHNR and CDR2 as FQNEAQ (reference sequence). The CDR3 is 19 amino acids. The CDR3 is CASSFHPTTSGVSYNEQFF. The variable domain in full, completed from reference TRBV7-9 and TRBJ2-1, reads DTGVSQNPRHKITKRGQNVTFRCDPISEHNRLYWYRQTLGQGPEFLTYFQNEAQLEKSRLLSDRFSAERPKGSFSTLEIQRTEQGDSAMYLCASSFHPTTSGVSYNEQFFGPGTRLTVL.

This clonotype is medium-sized (0.01 to 0.1%) by frequency. This chain uses TRBV29-1 with TRBJ2-7; as DNA is missing, the TRBD1 call by TCRdb cannot be tested. CDR3 length: 11 amino acids. Germline-derived CDR1 and CDR2 are SQVTM and ANQGSEA. The CDR3 loop is CSARDGREQYF.

This rearrangement joins TRBV20-1 to TRBJ2-3; there is no DNA to check the TCRdb D call of TRBD2. This CDR3 comprises 18 residues. Germline lookup yields CDR1 DFQATT and CDR2 SNEGSKA (reference sequence). The CDR3 here is CSALTLRTSEGLADTQYF.

J is TRBJ2-7 and V is TRBV5-5; TCRdb lists TRBD2, though no DNA is available to test this call. Germline assignment: CDR1 SGHKS and CDR2 YYEKEE (reference sequence). The length of the CDR3 is 17 residues. The CDR3 region is CASSVGTSGGTSYEQYF.

V and J are TRBV28 and TRBJ2-5; TCRdb's D gene call, TRBD1, goes unchecked for lack of DNA. The CDR3 totals 13 residues. From germline, CDR1 is MDHEN and CDR2 SYDVKM. This CDR3 reads CASTGSGEETQYF.

This clonotype is identified as medium-sized (0.01 to 0.1%) from frequency. This chain connects TRBV15 to TRBJ2-2; TCRdb outputs TRBD1, but without DNA this stays unchecked. Germline assignment: CDR1 LNHNV and CDR2 YYDKDF (reference sequence). The CDR3 contains 13 residues. The chain's CDR3 is CATRGGNTGELFF. Full variable domain (remainder filled in from reference TRBV15 and TRBJ2-2): DAMVIQNPRYQVTQFGKPVTLSCSQTLNHNVMYWYQQKSSQAPKLLFHYYDKDFNNEADTPDNFQSRRPNTSFCFLDIRSPGLGDTAMYLCATRGGNTGELFFGEGSRLTVL.

According to its frequency, this clonotype is medium-sized (0.01 to 0.1%). V is TRBV6-5 and J is TRBJ1-2; TCRdb proposes TRBD1, but this gene call is untestable without DNA. CDR3 length equals 13 residues. The germline gives CDR1 MNHEY, CDR2 SVGAGI. The CDR3 here is CATVRTGGHGYTF.

By frequency, this clonotype is medium-sized. The chain is built from TRBV24-1 and TRBJ2-1; the TCRdb D gene call, TRBD1, has no DNA to confirm it. Germline CDR1 and CDR2: KGHDR and SFDVKD. CDR3 length: 15 amino acids. CDR3 residues: CATSDPGGGYNEQFF.

V is TRBV6-6 and J is TRBJ1-5; TCRdb's D call of TRBD1 is untestable without DNA. Germline assignment: CDR1 MNHNY and CDR2 SVGAGI (reference sequence). The CDR3 loop spans 13 amino acids. The CDR3 loop reads CASNRDSNQPQHF.

V is TRBV7-9 and J is TRBJ1-1. Germline-derived CDR1 and CDR2 are SEHNR and FQNEAQ (reference sequence). This CDR3 contains 12 residues. The CDR3 loop is CASSLWDTEAFF.

This clonotype is medium-sized by frequency. The gene calls are TRBV14 and TRBJ1-1; TCRdb returns TRBD1, unconfirmable since there is no DNA. This CDR3 is 14 amino acids long. Germline V CDR1 and CDR2: SGHDN, FVKESK. Here the CDR3 reads CASSQGQVYTEAFF.

This clonotype is classed as medium-sized by frequency. V usage is TRBV7-9 and J usage is TRBJ2-5; TCRdb's D gene call, TRBD2, goes unchecked for lack of DNA. The CDR3 extends over 12 amino acids. CDR1 is SEHNR and CDR2 is FQNEAQ in the germline V gene (reference sequence). The CDR3 reads CASRPAEETQYF.